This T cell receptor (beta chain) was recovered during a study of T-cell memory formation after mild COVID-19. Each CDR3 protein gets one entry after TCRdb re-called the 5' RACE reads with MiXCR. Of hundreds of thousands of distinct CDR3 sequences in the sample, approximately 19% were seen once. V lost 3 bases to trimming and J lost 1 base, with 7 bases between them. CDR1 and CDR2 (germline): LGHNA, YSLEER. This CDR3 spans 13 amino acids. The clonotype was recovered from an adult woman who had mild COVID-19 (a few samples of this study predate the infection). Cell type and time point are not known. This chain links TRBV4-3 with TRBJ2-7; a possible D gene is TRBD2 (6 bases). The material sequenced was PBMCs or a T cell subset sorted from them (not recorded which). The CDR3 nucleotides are TGCGCCAGCAGCCAGGGACTTTCCTACGAGCAGTACTTC. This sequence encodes CASSQGLSYEQYF.